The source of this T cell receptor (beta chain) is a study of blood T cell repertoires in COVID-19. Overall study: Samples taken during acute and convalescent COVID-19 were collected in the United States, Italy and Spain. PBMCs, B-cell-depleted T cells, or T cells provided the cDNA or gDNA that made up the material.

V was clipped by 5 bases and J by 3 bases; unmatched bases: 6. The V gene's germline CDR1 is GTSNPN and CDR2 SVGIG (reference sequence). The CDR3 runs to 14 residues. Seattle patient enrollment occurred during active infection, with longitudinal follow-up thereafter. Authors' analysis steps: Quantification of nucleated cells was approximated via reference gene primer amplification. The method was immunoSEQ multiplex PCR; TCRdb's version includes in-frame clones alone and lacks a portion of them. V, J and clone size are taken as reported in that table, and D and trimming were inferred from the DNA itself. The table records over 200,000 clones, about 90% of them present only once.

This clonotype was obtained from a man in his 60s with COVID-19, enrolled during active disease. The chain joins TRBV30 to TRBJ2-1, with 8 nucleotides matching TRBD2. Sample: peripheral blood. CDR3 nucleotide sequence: TGTGCCTGGCAGCGGGGGCGTAACTACAATGAGCAGTTCTTC. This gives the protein CAWQRGRNYNEQFF.